Below are 25 T cell receptor beta chains sequenced from a single sample in a study of shared clonotypes between healthy human individuals. CD8 cells regarded as naive lacked CD45RO, were positively chosen for CCR7, and omitted terminally differentiated effector memory CD45RA+ cells. Generated by immunoSEQ multiplex PCR, the TCRdb table keeps only in-frame clones and is missing some. The sample has roughly 2 million clones, less than 95% seen once. The sample consisted of naive CD8+ T cells sorted from blood. These receptor sequences come from a young man in good health.

The rearrangement joins TRBV27 to TRBJ2-7; 7 nucleotides align to TRBD1. With V trimmed by 2 bases and J by 2 bases, 12 bases remained unmatched. The germline gives CDR1 MNHEY, CDR2 SMNVEV (reference sequence). The CDR3 is 17 amino acids. CDR3 coding DNA: TGTGCCAGCAGTTTAACCCGACAGGGAATCACCGCCTACGAGCAGTACTTC. Protein: CASSLTRQGITAYEQYF.

The chain carries TRBV25-1 and TRBJ2-5; a weak D match, TRBD2 (6 bases). The CDR3 loop spans 14 amino acids. V lost 1 base, J lost 5 bases, and 11 bases lay in between. CDR1 is MGHDK and CDR2 is SYGVNS in the germline V gene. Here the CDR3 reads CASSELGGTETQYF. The CDR3, as DNA: TGTGCCAGCAGTGAATTGGGCGGGACGGAGACCCAGTACTTC. The variable domain in full, completed from reference TRBV25-1 and TRBJ2-5, reads EADIYQTPRYLVIGTGKKITLECSQTMGHDKMYWYQQDPGMELHLIHYSYGVNSTEKGDLSSESTVSRIRTEHFPLTLESARPSHTSQYLCASSELGGTETQYFGPGTRLLVL.

A word on this clone: One end of the junction fails to match germline, which may point to a read error. The chain recombines TRBV11-3 with TRBJ1-1; unclear D gene. Germline V gives CDR1 SGHNT, CDR2 YENEEA. This CDR3 is built from 10 residues. This CDR3 is CASSLDWAKF. CDR3 nucleotide sequence: TGTGCCAGCAGCTTAGATTGGGCCAAATTT.

V is TRBV13 and J is TRBJ2-7; no firm D call. CDR1 and CDR2 (germline): PRHDT, FYEKMQ (reference sequence). The CDR3 length is 14 residues. Trimming pared 3 bases from V and 0 bases from J, leaving 9 bases between. In DNA, the CDR3 is TGTGCCAGCAGCTTCCGGGCAGACTCCTACGAGCAGTACTTC. It codes for CASSFRADSYEQYF.

V is TRBV7-2 and J is TRBJ2-7, with D possibly being TRBD2 (6 bases). Germline-derived CDR1 and CDR2 are SGHTA and FQGNSA. This CDR3 is built from 15 residues. V shed 1 base and J shed 4 bases, with 14 bases lying between them. CDR3 sequence reads: CASSLVAGTVYEQYF. The CDR3 nucleotides read TGTGCCAGCAGCTTAGTCGCGGGGACGGTGTACGAGCAGTACTTC.

V gene TRBV19 combines with J gene TRBJ2-2; TRBD2 might be the D (6 bases). The CDR3 contains 16 residues. Per germline, CDR1 LNHDA and CDR2 SQIVND (reference sequence). V was clipped by 1 base and J by 4 bases, with 13 bases between them. Written as DNA, the CDR3 is TGTGCCAGTAGTATAGTATCCGGGAGTGCCACCGGGGAGCTGTTTTTT. Its protein product is CASSIVSGSATGELFF.

The chain has TRBV4-1 and TRBJ1-1, with D unclear. Germline CDR1 MGHRA, CDR2 YSYEKL. The CDR3 contains 12 residues. The V and J ends lost 2 bases and 3 bases respectively, with 4 bases between them. This CDR3 reads CASSQSYTEAFF. In DNA form, the CDR3 reads TGCGCCAGCAGCCAAAGCTACACTGAAGCTTTCTTT.

V gene TRBV4-3 combines with J gene TRBJ2-7, with D perhaps being TRBD1 or TRBD2 (5 bases each). This CDR3 has 16 residues. The germline V and J ends were trimmed by 0 bases and 2 bases, with 14 bases remaining between them. Germline values: CDR1 LGHNA, CDR2 YSLEER. CDR3 in DNA: TGCGCCAGCAGCCAAGAGTATCACGGGACCCCCTACGAGCAGTACTTC. Protein product: CASSQEYHGTPYEQYF.

Concerning this clone: This sample also contains other DNA sequences that code for the same CDR3. The J gene is TRBJ2-1, the V gene TRBV9, with 10 bases that match TRBD2. Germline V gene sequence: CDR1 SGDLS, CDR2 YYNGEE. This CDR3 region has 14 residues. The V gene end was trimmed by 0 bases and the J gene end by 9 bases; junction bases not matched to a gene: 3. The CDR3 DNA sequence: TGTGCCAGCAGCGTAGGCCTAGCGGGGGTTGAGCAGTTCTTC. This gives the protein CASSVGLAGVEQFF. Full variable domain (remainder filled in from reference TRBV9 and TRBJ2-1): DSGVTQTPKHLITATGQRVTLRCSPRSGDLSVYWYQQSLDQGLQFLIQYYNGEERAKGNILERFSAQQFPDLHSELNLSSLELGDSALYFCASSVGLAGVEQFFGPGTRLTVL.

The chain links TRBV19 to TRBJ2-7; TRBD1 might be the D (5 bases). The CDR3 loop spans 13 amino acids. With 4 bases removed from V and 4 bases from J, the gap between germline ends came to 11 bases. The germline CDR1 and CDR2 sequences are LNHDA and SQIVND (reference sequence). The CDR3 DNA is TGTGCCAGTAGTACAGGGATCGGGTACGAGCAGTACTTC. It is translated as CASSTGIGYEQYF.

This chain uses TRBV6-6 with TRBJ1-2, with D possibly being TRBD1 (5 bases). Germline V gives CDR1 MNHNY, CDR2 SVGAGI (reference sequence). The CDR3 loop spans 15 amino acids. The ends were cut back, 6 bases at V and 0 bases at J, with 14 bases in the middle. DNA for the CDR3: TGTGCCAGCAGCCGACTACAGGCCACTAACTATGGCTACACCTTC. Residues: CASSRLQATNYGYTF.

V gene TRBV7-9 combines with J gene TRBJ2-7, with D perhaps matching TRBD1 (6 bases). Germline CDR1 SEHNR, CDR2 FQNEAQ (reference sequence). The CDR3 loop spans 16 amino acids. The V and J ends lost 5 bases and 0 bases respectively, with 17 bases between them. CDR3 sequence: CASSQHQGLSSYEQYF. CDR3 DNA: TGTGCCAGCAGCCAACATCAGGGGCTAAGCTCCTACGAGCAGTACTTC.

The table lists this clone with a count of one. The rearrangement joins TRBV27 to TRBJ2-2, with TRBD2 matching over 10 bases. Germline V gene lookup returns CDR1 MNHEY and CDR2 SMNVEV (reference sequence). The CDR3 covers 16 residues. The junction had 6 bases not matched to a gene; V was cut back by 5 bases and J by 3 bases. The CDR3 DNA reads as TGTGCCAGCAGTGGAGAGCGGGGGGGCGACACCGGGGAGCTGTTTTTT. Translation gives CASSGERGGDTGELFF.

V usage is TRBV28 and J usage is TRBJ1-4; D is unclear. V was pared by 3 bases and J by 8 bases, with 10 bases between. Germline CDR1 MDHEN, CDR2 SYDVKM. This CDR3 is built from 13 residues. The CDR3 nucleotides read TGTGCCAGCAGTTTGCCTGGTGGCGAAAAACTGTTTTTT. Residues: CASSLPGGEKLFF.

The CDR3 region is CASSPTSGPYNEQFF. For the CDR3, the DNA is TGTGCCAGCTCACCAACTAGCGGACCCTACAATGAGCAGTTCTTC. The chain recombines TRBV18 with TRBJ2-1; 8 bases match TRBD2. With 2 bases clipped from V and 2 bases from J, the junction kept 2 bases outside the gene matches. This CDR3 contains 15 residues. Looked up from germline, CDR1 is KGHSH and CDR2 is LQKENI.

CDR3 nucleotide sequence: TGTGCCAGCAGCGCCAACAGGGGGCAAGGCTACGAGCAGTACTTC. It yields the protein CASSANRGQGYEQYF. V is TRBV11-3 and J is TRBJ2-7; 9 bases map to TRBD1. Germline V gene data show CDR1 as SGHNT and CDR2 as YENEEA. Trimming removed 5 bases from V and 3 bases from J; junction bases left unmatched: 8. CDR3 size: 15 residues.

The chain combines TRBV27 with TRBJ1-6, with 7 bases matching TRBD1. Per the germline V gene, CDR1 is MNHEY and CDR2 is SMNVEV (reference sequence). The V segment lost 8 bases and the J segment 7 bases; nucleotides outside the gene matches: 5. The CDR3 covers 13 residues. CDR3 sequence reads: CASWTGSNSPLHF. CDR3 nucleotide sequence: TGTGCCAGCTGGACAGGATCGAATTCACCCCTCCACTTT.

The chain uses TRBV6-5 and TRBJ2-7; TRBD2 agrees at 7 bases. Germline CDR1 MNHEY, CDR2 SVGAGI. V lost 5 bases to trimming and J lost 1 base; unmatched junction nucleotides: 8. The CDR3 sequence is 15 residues long. The DNA for the CDR3 is TGTGCCAGCAGTCACGAGGCTAGCGGATCCTACGAGCAGTACTTC. This codes for CASSHEASGSYEQYF.

V usage is TRBV7-2 and J usage is TRBJ2-1; 10 positions agree with TRBD2. The V gene's germline CDR1 is SGHTA and CDR2 FQGNSA. V was clipped by 6 bases and J by 3 bases; unmatched bases: 5. The CDR3 has 15 residues. CDR3 in amino acids: CASRELAGLYNEQFF. DNA for the CDR3: TGTGCCAGCAGGGAACTAGCGGGACTCTACAATGAGCAGTTCTTC.

This sequence joins TRBV6-5 and TRBJ2-7, with D perhaps TRBD2 (6 bases). The CDR3 extends over 16 amino acids. CDR1 and CDR2 (germline): MNHEY, SVGAGI. V lost 4 bases to trimming and J lost 2 bases, with 18 bases between them. CDR3 region: CASSWGDGRNPYEQYF. In nucleotides, the CDR3 is TGTGCCAGCAGTTGGGGCGACGGGAGAAACCCCTACGAGCAGTACTTC.

CDR3 residues: CASFDGTYEQYF. CDR3 bases: TGTGCCAGCTTCGACGGGACCTACGAGCAGTACTTC. V and J are TRBV6-1 and TRBJ2-7; tentatively, D is TRBD2 (5 bases). Germline CDR1 and CDR2: MNHNS and SASEGT. This CDR3 has 12 amino acids. The V gene lost 8 bases and the J gene lost 2 bases, with 10 bases spanning the gap.

Worth noting for this clone: This sample includes further DNA sequences coding for the same CDR3. The rearrangement uses TRBV10-2 and TRBJ2-3; 10 nucleotides line up with TRBD2. This CDR3 has 14 amino acids. The V segment lost 3 bases and the J segment 6 bases; nucleotides outside the gene matches: 3. Germline assignment: CDR1 WSHSY and CDR2 SAAADI. CDR3 sequence: CASSEAGGPDTQYF. As DNA, the CDR3 is TGCGCCAGCAGTGAAGCGGGGGGGCCGGATACGCAGTATTTT.

The V call is TRBV7-6, the J call TRBJ1-1; D perhaps matches TRBD1 (6 bases). Trimming removed 4 bases at V and 5 bases at J, with 14 bases between. There are 14 residues in the CDR3. CDR1 and CDR2 (germline): SGHVS, FNYEAQ. CDR3 amino acids: CASSSRDTPTEAFF. The CDR3 bases are TGTGCCAGCAGCTCCCGGGACACCCCTACTGAAGCTTTCTTT. Supplemented by reference TRBV7-6 and TRBJ1-1, the full variable domain reads GAGVSQSPRYKVTKRGQDVALRCDPISGHVSLYWYRQALGQGPEFLTYFNYEAQQDKSGLPNDRFSAERPEGSISTLTIQRTEQRDSAMYRCASSSRDTPTEAFFGQGTRLTVV.

The V call is TRBV27, the J call TRBJ1-4; a possible D gene is TRBD1 (6 bases). CDR1 is MNHEY, CDR2 SMNVEV, per germline (reference sequence). The CDR3 totals 18 residues. Trimming shortened V by 5 bases and J by 7 bases, and 26 bases separated the two germline ends. CDR3: CASSPDPLPGDAGEKLFF. CDR3 in DNA: TGTGCCAGCAGTCCAGACCCCCTCCCAGGGGATGCGGGTGAAAAACTGTTTTTT. Variable domain in full (rest from reference TRBV27 and TRBJ1-4): EAQVTQNPRYLITVTGKKLTVTCSQNMNHEYMSWYRQDPGLGLRQIYYSMNVEVTDKGDVPEGYKVSRKEKRNFPLILESPSPNQTSLYFCASSPDPLPGDAGEKLFFGSGTQLSVL.

The genes are TRBV2 and TRBJ1-5; the D gene is possibly TRBD1 (5 bases). The V and J ends lost 3 bases and 3 bases respectively, with 12 bases between them. There are 15 residues in the CDR3. Germline-derived CDR1 and CDR2 are SNHLY and FYNNEI. CDR3 protein: CASSERGITNQPQHF. For the CDR3, the DNA is TGTGCCAGCAGTGAGAGGGGTATAACCAATCAGCCCCAGCATTTT. Full variable domain (rest looked up from reference TRBV2 and TRBJ1-5): EPEVTQTPSHQVTQMGQEVILRCVPISNHLYFYWYRQILGQKVEFLVSFYNNEISEKSEIFDDQFSVERPDGSNFTLKIRSTKLEDSAMYFCASSERGITNQPQHFGDGTRLSIL.